This T cell receptor (beta chain) was retrieved from a study of shared clonotypes between healthy human individuals (dated by TCRdb to about 2020). As for the study more broadly: The cohort comprised a couple of women and a few men aged 18 to 49 years. For each donor, CD4 naive and CD4 memory were each given three plates, CD8 naive was given two plates, and CD8 memory was given one plate. Blood TCR repertoires of four to six healthy adults were deeply sequenced to estimate repertoire size and the extent of clonotype sharing between individuals. Different laboratories and diverse techniques were used to prepare libraries and sequence TCR repertoires, to increase sequencing depth and limit assay-specific biases. Per donor, leukapheresis produced somewhere between about 0.85 and 9.5 billion PBMCs.

Using the deep immunoSEQ assay, TCR CDR3 regions were amplified from genomic DNA by multiplex PCR. Extracted genomic DNA from each cell subset was distributed evenly across all wells of several immunoSEQ 96-well plates, and each plate was treated as a replicate. Each replicate PCR for sorted subsets received around 0.2 ug genomic DNA, equal to around 32,000 T cell genomes. The purified libraries were quantified using a Qubit 3.0 fluorometer, sized with a Bioanalyzer 2100, and then quantified again using the KAPA Library Quantification kit. Every immunoSEQ 96-well plate was sequenced on a dedicated single-read 150-cycle Illumina NextSeq 550 flow cell. In the authors' own workflow: Because only junctional sequences without quality scores were contained in the immunoSEQ output, filtering matching that applied to full-length reads could not be performed. Sequences were annotated with PyIR, a Python wrapper for IgBLAST v1.9, using IMGT germline references to assign V/J genes and CDR3. Reads with weak V/J assignments (E-value above 1e-6), missing CDR3, stop codons, out-of-frame junctions, or ambiguous translated residues were removed. V3J clonotypes were defined by identical inferred V gene, J gene, and CDR3 amino acid sequence. Percentage overlap between repertoires was computed as shared unique clonotypes divided by the size of the smaller repertoire. RTK rarefaction, the Chao1 estimator, and Recon v2.1 estimates of unobserved clonotypes were used to assess repertoire richness. OLGA was used to compute generation probabilities for all TCRbeta clonotypes that the gDNA method yielded from a few donors. Held by TCRdb, this immuneACCESS table contains in-frame sequences only and omits some clones. Under half of the omission traces to an unresolved V gene where checked; the cause of the rest is unknown. V and J calls and clone size are those listed in that table; D and trimming were worked out from the DNA. This sample comprises about 2,500,000 clones, around 90% of them detected only once. The top ten clones comprise 0.14% of the sample.

The CDR3 contains 13 residues, cysteine and phenylalanine counted. CDR3 DNA is the only sequence kept; it has 39 bases, read in frame from the first base. V is cut by 7 bases and J by 8 bases, and the space between the germline ends is 17 bases. Via the germline V gene, CDR1 is SNHLY and CDR2 FYNNEI. Donors were healthy HIV-negative adults with no recently reported acute infections or vaccinations. Every donor was a Caucasian adult living in Nashville, Tennessee, USA. CD4+ T cells were enriched by magnetic negative selection, after which naive cells were positively selected on CD45RA and the negative fraction was taken as the memory subset. Blood was obtained by leukapheresis, after which PBMCs were separated by Ficoll-Histopaque density gradient centrifugation and cryopreserved in liquid nitrogen vapor phase. Purity and quantity of every magnetically sorted T cell population were checked by analytical flow cytometry. From each sorted fraction, genomic DNA was isolated and quantified by UV absorbance on a Nanodrop 2000c.

Note on this clone: There is no known antigen for this receptor. No base qualities exist here, and no much larger clone lies one base off it.

The paper's findings and limits, for the study overall: Higher generation probabilities were observed for clonotypes shared by all four sorted-subset donors than for non-shared clonotypes. Sharing across a few donors was observed for around 5% of naive CD4, over 3% of naive CD8, about 2.3% of memory CD4, and about 0.4% of memory CD8 clonotypes. Incomplete sequencing was indicated by rarefaction of sorted-subset datasets, despite the large sequencing depth. Estimated clonotype richness was generally larger for naive than for memory subsets. Sampling was limited to blood, and TCR repertoires in tissue likely differ from TCR repertoires in blood. The genetic and exposure-history diversity represented was limited by the small number of donors. Pairwise subsampling led to the expectation that sequencing depth would affect the degree of clonotype sharing among donors.

Input material: naive CD4+ T cells sorted from blood. The sample's cell subset or site label, decoded: CD45RA+ positively selected. The TCR comes from a young man in good health. In this chain, TRBV2 is recombined with TRBJ1-1; matching of 5 bases hints at TRBD1 as the D gene. The encoded CDR3 is CASTLGRGLEAFF. The nucleotide sequence is given as TGTGCCAGCACCCTGGGGAGGGGCCTCGAAGCTTTCTTT.